The 19 T cell receptor beta chains given below trace back to one sample, sequenced in a study of cytomegalovirus exposure and HLA in healthy donors (dated by TCRdb to about 2017). The library relied on the immunoSEQ multiplex PCR assay. For the multiplex PCR, a mixture combining 60 forward primers for TCR Vbeta segments and 13 reverse primers for TCR Jbeta segments was used. What TCRdb holds here is the immuneACCESS table cut down to in-frame rearrangements. Part of the clones is not present; checked against another copy, under half of the missing clones reflect an unresolved V gene, and the others are unexplained. This sample lists some 150,000 clones; approximately 80% were detected once. Under 3% of the sample goes to the ten largest clones. Sequenced: PBMCs. These receptors originate from a woman aged 45-59 years in good health and CMV-seronegative.

This clone appeared a single time. V is TRBV4-2 and J is TRBJ1-5, with a tentative D call TRBD1 (5 bases). V was pared by 5 bases and J by 2 bases, with 13 bases between. Germline CDR1 and CDR2: LGHNA and YNFKEQ. This CDR3 is built from 15 residues. The CDR3 sequence: CASSIVGEGNQPQHF. CDR3 nucleotides: TGTGCCAGCAGCATCGTAGGGGAAGGCAATCAGCCCCAGCATTTT.

This clone has only a few counts. J is TRBJ1-5 and V is TRBV2; 7 bases match TRBD1. From germline, CDR1 is SNHLY and CDR2 FYNNEI. The V segment lost 6 bases and the J segment 4 bases; nucleotides outside the gene matches: 15. The CDR3 is 17 residues long. DNA for the CDR3: TGTGCCAGCAGCGATGGAGAAGGGGGCGGATTGAATCAGCCCCAGCATTTT. Protein product: CASSDGEGGGLNQPQHF.

The chain joins TRBV2 to TRBJ1-3, with D tentatively TRBD1 (6 bases). Per the germline V gene, CDR1 is SNHLY and CDR2 is FYNNEI. This CDR3 contains 14 residues. V dropped 6 bases and J dropped 5 bases, with 14 bases sitting between them. DNA of the CDR3: TGTGCCAGCAGGTCTCCCCAGGGGCGAAACACCATATATTTT. Its protein product is CASRSPQGRNTIYF.

The V call is TRBV14, the J call TRBJ1-3; D is undetermined. Trimming took 3 bases from V and 2 from J, leaving 5 bases between them. The CDR3 is 13 residues long. CDR1 is SGHDN and CDR2 is FVKESK in the germline V gene. In DNA, the CDR3 is TGTGCCAGCAGCCACGGGGCTGGAAACACCATATATTTT. Residues: CASSHGAGNTIYF.

As concerns this clone: The sample carries other DNA sequences with the same CDR3. This CDR3 is CASSPLAGGYNEQFF. The CDR3 region has the DNA TGTGCCAGCAGTCCCCTAGCGGGGGGTTACAATGAGCAGTTCTTC. The rearrangement joins TRBV27 to TRBJ2-1, with 11 bases identical to TRBD2. Germline V gene sequence: CDR1 MNHEY, CDR2 SMNVEV (reference sequence). CDR3 length: 15 amino acids. V was pared by 5 bases and J by 4 bases, with 4 bases of the junction left unmatched.

This clone was observed a handful of times. This rearrangement joins TRBV6-5 to TRBJ1-1, with 8 bases aligning to TRBD1. Trimming cost V 7 bases and J 0 bases; bases outside gene matches: 4. This CDR3 is 14 amino acids long. Per germline, CDR1 MNHEY and CDR2 SVGAGI. CDR3 sequence reads: CASTLDRVNTEAFF. The DNA of the CDR3 is TGTGCCAGCACTTTGGACAGGGTGAACACTGAAGCTTTCTTT.

The V gene is TRBV6-1, the J gene TRBJ1-1; possibly TRBD1 for D (6 bases). Trimming cost V 5 bases and J 1 base, with 14 bases left between them. The CDR3 runs to 15 residues. Germline CDR1 reads MNHNS; CDR2 reads SASEGT. CDR3 DNA: TGTGCCAGCAGTTTAACCGGGACAACGAACACTGAAGCTTTCTTT. It translates to CASSLTGTTNTEAFF.

The chain links TRBV27 to TRBJ2-1; TRBD1 matches 7 bases. In germline, CDR1 is MNHEY, CDR2 SMNVEV (reference sequence). This CDR3 is built from 16 residues. Losses at the gene ends were 5 bases for V and 0 bases for J; bases not matched to a gene: 7. In DNA form, the CDR3 reads TGTGCCAGCAGTCGCCCACGGGACAGCTCCTACAATGAGCAGTTCTTC. Protein product: CASSRPRDSSYNEQFF.

This clone was recorded once. This chain uses TRBV5-1 with TRBJ2-7; weak D call: TRBD1 (6 bases). The length of the CDR3 is 13 residues. V was pared by 0 bases and J by 6 bases, with 10 bases between. Germline lookup yields CDR1 SGHRS and CDR2 YFSETQ. Here the CDR3 reads CASSLGDRPEQYF. DNA for the CDR3: TGCGCCAGCAGCTTGGGCGACAGGCCCGAGCAGTACTTC. The full variable domain, completed using reference TRBV5-1 and TRBJ2-7, is KAGVTQTPRYLIKTRGQQVTLSCSPISGHRSVSWYQQTPGQGLQFLFEYFSETQRNKGNFPGRFSGRQFSNSRSEMNVSTLELGDSALYLCASSLGDRPEQYFGPGTRLTVT.

The chain uses TRBV2 and TRBJ2-5, with a weak D call TRBD2 (5 bases). The germline V gene encodes CDR1 SNHLY and CDR2 FYNNEI. With 6 bases removed from V and 5 bases from J, the gap between germline ends came to 19 bases. This CDR3 is 15 amino acids long. In DNA, the CDR3 is TGTGCCAGCAGCGGGGTAGGACGCGCGGTGGAGACCCAGTACTTC. Protein product: CASSGVGRAVETQYF.

This clone has a single count. The chain has TRBV7-2 and TRBJ1-4; 7 bases are a match to TRBD1. This CDR3 region has 13 residues. V shed 4 bases, J shed 5 bases, and the junction held 1 base outside the gene matches. Germline CDR1 reads SGHTA; CDR2 reads FQGNSA. CDR3 loop: CASSSTGNEKLFF. For the CDR3, the DNA is TGTGCCAGCAGCTCGACAGGGAATGAAAAACTGTTTTTT.

V usage is TRBV29-1 and J usage is TRBJ2-1, with 7 bases identical to TRBD2. The CDR3 totals 15 residues. V gave up 3 bases and J gave up 7 bases; unmatched junction bases: 12. CDR1 is SQVTM and CDR2 is ANQGSEA in the germline V gene. The CDR3 here is CSVDSGGGLGNEQFF. The CDR3 DNA sequence: TGCAGCGTTGATAGTGGGGGGGGGTTAGGGAATGAGCAGTTCTTC.

The chain carries TRBV4-2 and TRBJ2-1, with D possibly being TRBD2 (6 bases). The length of the CDR3 is 16 residues. The ends were cut back, 4 bases at V and 3 bases at J, with 16 bases in the middle. Germline V gene lookup returns CDR1 LGHNA and CDR2 YNFKEQ. CDR3 in DNA: TGTGCCAGCAGCCTTCTGGGGACTGGAGGCTACAATGAGCAGTTCTTC. It codes for CASSLLGTGGYNEQFF.

The J gene is TRBJ2-7, the V gene TRBV7-7; D perhaps matches TRBD1 (6 bases). Trimming removed 5 bases from V and 6 bases from J, with 14 bases in between. The CDR3 totals 13 residues. CDR1 SSHAT and CDR2 FNYEAQ come from the germline V gene (reference sequence). CDR3 sequence (DNA): TGTGCCAGCAGCGTCGGGCAGGGGACCGAGCAGTACTTC. Amino acids: CASSVGQGTEQYF.

The J gene is TRBJ2-2, the V gene TRBV27; D call uncertain. Germline CDR1 MNHEY, CDR2 SMNVEV (reference sequence). Trimming cost V 7 bases and J 4 bases, with 7 bases left between them. The CDR3 runs to 12 residues. DNA of the CDR3: TGTGCCAGCACCCCGGTCACCGGGGAGCTGTTTTTT. Its translation is CASTPVTGELFF.

The V gene is TRBV5-8, the J gene TRBJ2-4, with D perhaps TRBD1 (5 bases). CDR3 length: 15 residues. Germline V lookup: CDR1 SGHTS, CDR2 YDEGEE. Trimming removed 1 base from V and 2 bases from J, with 10 bases in between. CDR3 DNA sequence: TGTGCCAGCAGCTTGCAGGGTTTGACCAAAAACATTCAGTACTTC. Encoded protein: CASSLQGLTKNIQYF.

This clone was seen a single time. The genes are TRBV27 and TRBJ2-1, with TRBD2 as a possible D gene (7 bases). Deletions cut 6 bases from V and 0 bases from J, with 9 bases between. The CDR3 is made up of 14 amino acids. Looked up from germline, CDR1 is MNHEY and CDR2 is SMNVEV (reference sequence). The CDR3 reads CASRRGGSYNEQFF. CDR3 nucleotides: TGTGCCAGCAGGAGGGGGGGCTCCTACAATGAGCAGTTCTTC.

The V and J genes are TRBV6-5 and TRBJ2-7, with 11 bases lining up with TRBD2. The germline CDR1 and CDR2 sequences are MNHEY and SVGAGI. V dropped 4 bases and J dropped 6; count of bases not matched to a gene: 8. The CDR3 length is 15 residues. The CDR3 protein is CASSSRLAGGSEQYF. The CDR3 DNA reads TGTGCCAGCAGTTCCCGTTTAGCGGGGGGGAGCGAGCAGTACTTC.

The chain is built from TRBV28 and TRBJ2-5; 10 bases agree with TRBD1. The CDR3 spans 17 residues. V was pared by 3 bases and J by 3 bases, with 10 bases of the junction left unmatched. Germline V lookup: CDR1 MDHEN, CDR2 SYDVKM. DNA for the CDR3: TGTGCCAGCAGTTTCATATACGGACAGGGGGATAAAGAGACCCAGTACTTC. It yields the protein CASSFIYGQGDKETQYF.